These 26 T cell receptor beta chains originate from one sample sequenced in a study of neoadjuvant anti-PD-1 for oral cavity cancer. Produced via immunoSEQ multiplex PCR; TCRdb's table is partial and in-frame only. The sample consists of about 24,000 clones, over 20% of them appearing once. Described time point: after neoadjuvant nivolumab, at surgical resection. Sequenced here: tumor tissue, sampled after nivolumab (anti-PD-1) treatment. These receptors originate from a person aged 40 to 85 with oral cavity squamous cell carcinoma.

CDR3 protein: CASSLMTGGRHNEQFF. The CDR3 DNA is TGTGCCAGCAGCCTCATGACAGGGGGCAGGCACAATGAGCAGTTCTTC. This rearrangement joins TRBV7-2 to TRBJ2-1, with 10 bases matching TRBD1. The CDR3 has 16 amino acids. J lost 5 bases, V lost 5 bases, and 9 bases had no gene match. Per germline, CDR1 SGHTA and CDR2 FQGNSA.

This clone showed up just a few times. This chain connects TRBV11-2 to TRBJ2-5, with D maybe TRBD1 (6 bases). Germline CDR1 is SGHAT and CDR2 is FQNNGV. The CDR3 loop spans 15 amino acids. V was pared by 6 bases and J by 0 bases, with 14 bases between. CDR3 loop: CASRRPGTYQETQYF. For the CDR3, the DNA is TGTGCCAGCAGACGCCCCGGGACATACCAAGAGACCCAGTACTTC.

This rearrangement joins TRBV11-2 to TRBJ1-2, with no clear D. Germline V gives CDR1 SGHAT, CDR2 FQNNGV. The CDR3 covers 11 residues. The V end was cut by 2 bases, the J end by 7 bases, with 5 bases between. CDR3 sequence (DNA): TGTGCCAGCAGCTTATGGGGTGGCTACACCTTC. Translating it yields CASSLWGGYTF.

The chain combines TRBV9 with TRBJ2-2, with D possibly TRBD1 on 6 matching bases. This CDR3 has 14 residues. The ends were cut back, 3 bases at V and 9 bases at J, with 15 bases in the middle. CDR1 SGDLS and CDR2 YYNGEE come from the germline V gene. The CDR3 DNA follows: TGTGCCAGCAGCGCCGGGACAACGGGAAGGGAGCTGTTTTTT. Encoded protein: CASSAGTTGRELFF. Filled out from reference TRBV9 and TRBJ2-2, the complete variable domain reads DSGVTQTPKHLITATGQRVTLRCSPRSGDLSVYWYQQSLDQGLQFLIQYYNGEERAKGNILERFSAQQFPDLHSELNLSSLELGDSALYFCASSAGTTGRELFFGEGSRLTVL.

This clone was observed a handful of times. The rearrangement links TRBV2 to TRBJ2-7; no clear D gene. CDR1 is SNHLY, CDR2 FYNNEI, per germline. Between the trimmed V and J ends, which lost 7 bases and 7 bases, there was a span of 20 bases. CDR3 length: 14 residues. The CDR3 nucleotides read TGTGCCAGCAACCCCGGTTCACAAAGAACAGAGCAGTACTTC. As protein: CASNPGSQRTEQYF.

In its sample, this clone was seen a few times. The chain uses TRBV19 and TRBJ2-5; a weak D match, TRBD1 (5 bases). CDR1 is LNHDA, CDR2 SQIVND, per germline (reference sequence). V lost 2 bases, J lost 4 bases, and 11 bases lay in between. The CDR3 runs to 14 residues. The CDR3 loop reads CASSIRPQGETQYF. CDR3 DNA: TGTGCCAGTAGTATACGTCCCCAGGGAGAGACCCAGTACTTC.

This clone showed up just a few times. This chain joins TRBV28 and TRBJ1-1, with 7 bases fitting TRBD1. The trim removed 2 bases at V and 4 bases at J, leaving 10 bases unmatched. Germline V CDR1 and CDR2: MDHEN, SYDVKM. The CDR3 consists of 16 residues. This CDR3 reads CASSLPTGRLGTEAFF. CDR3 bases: TGTGCCAGCAGTTTACCGACAGGGAGGTTAGGCACTGAAGCTTTCTTT.

CDR3 residues: CSVGTNYEQYF. The CDR3 DNA follows: TGCAGCGTTGGGACAAACTACGAGCAGTACTTC. The chain combines TRBV29-1 with TRBJ2-7, with D maybe TRBD1 (5 bases). The length of the CDR3 is 11 residues. Germline V lookup: CDR1 SQVTM, CDR2 ANQGSEA. Trimming pared 4 bases from V and 3 bases from J, leaving 7 bases between.

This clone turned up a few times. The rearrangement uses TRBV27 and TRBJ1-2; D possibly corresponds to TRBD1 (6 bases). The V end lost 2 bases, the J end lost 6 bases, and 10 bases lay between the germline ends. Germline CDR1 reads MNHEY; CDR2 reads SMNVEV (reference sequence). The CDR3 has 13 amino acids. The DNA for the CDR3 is TGTGCCAGCAGTTTAAGGCAGGGGCATGGCTACACCTTC. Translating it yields CASSLRQGHGYTF.

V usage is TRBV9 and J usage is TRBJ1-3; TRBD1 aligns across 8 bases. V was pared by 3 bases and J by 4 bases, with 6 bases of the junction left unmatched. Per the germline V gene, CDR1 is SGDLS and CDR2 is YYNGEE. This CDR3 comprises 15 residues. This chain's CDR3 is CASSAGQGVGNTIYF. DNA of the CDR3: TGTGCCAGCAGCGCCGGACAGGGAGTAGGAAACACCATATATTTT.

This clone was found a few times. The CDR3 sequence is CASSQEGWTYEQFF. For the CDR3, the DNA is TGTGCCAGCAGCCAAGAAGGGTGGACCTATGAGCAGTTCTTC. V is TRBV14 and J is TRBJ2-1, with D uncertain. This CDR3 region has 14 residues. CDR1 is SGHDN and CDR2 is FVKESK in the germline V gene. The V end lost 0 bases, the J end lost 8 bases, and 11 bases lay between the germline ends.

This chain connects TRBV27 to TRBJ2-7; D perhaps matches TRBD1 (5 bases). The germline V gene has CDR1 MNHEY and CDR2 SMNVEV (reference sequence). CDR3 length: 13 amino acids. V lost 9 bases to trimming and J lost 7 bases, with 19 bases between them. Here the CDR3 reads CASDRHPFREQYF. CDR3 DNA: TGTGCCAGTGACAGACACCCCTTCCGGGAGCAGTACTTC.

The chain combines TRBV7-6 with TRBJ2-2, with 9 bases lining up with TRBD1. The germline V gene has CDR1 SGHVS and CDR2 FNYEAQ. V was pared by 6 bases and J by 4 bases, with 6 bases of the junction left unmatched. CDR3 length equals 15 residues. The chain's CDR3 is CASSKGQGGTGELFF. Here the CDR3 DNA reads TGTGCCAGCAGTAAGGGACAGGGTGGCACCGGGGAGCTGTTTTTT.

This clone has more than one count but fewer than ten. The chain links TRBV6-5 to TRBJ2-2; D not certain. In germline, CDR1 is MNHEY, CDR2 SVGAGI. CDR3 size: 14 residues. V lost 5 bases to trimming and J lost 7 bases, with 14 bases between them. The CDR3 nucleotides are TGTGCCAGCAGTGCCGACCGGGCGAGCGGGGAGCTGTTTTTT. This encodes CASSADRASGELFF.

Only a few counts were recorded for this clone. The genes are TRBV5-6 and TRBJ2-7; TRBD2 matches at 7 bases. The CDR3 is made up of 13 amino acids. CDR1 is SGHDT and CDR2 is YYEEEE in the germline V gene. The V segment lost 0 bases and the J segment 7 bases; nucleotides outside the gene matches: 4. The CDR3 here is CASSLAWGGEQYF. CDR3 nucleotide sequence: TGTGCCAGCAGCTTGGCCTGGGGGGGAGAGCAGTACTTC.

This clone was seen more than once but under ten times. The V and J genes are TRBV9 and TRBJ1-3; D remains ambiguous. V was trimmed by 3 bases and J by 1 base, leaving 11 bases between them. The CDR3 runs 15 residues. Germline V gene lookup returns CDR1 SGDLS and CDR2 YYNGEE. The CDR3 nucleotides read TGTGCCAGCAGCGACTGGAGGGCGTCTGGAAACACCATATATTTT. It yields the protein CASSDWRASGNTIYF.

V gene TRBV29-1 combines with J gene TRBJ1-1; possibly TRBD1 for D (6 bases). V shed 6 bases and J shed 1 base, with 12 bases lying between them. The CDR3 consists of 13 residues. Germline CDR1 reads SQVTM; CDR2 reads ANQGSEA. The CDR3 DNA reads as TGCAGCGTCGGTGGACAGAGGAACACTGAAGCTTTCTTT. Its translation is CSVGGQRNTEAFF.

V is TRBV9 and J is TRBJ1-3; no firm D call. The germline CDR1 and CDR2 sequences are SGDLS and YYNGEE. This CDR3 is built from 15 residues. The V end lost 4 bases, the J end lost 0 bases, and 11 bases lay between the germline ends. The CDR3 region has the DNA TGTGCCAGCAGCCTTAGCCCAGCCTCTGGAAACACCATATATTTT. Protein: CASSLSPASGNTIYF.

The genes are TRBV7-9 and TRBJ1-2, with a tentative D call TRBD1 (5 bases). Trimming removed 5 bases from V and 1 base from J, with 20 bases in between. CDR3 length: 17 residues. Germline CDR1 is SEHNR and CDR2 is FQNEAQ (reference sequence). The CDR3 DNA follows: TGTGCCAGCAGCCGACGAGGGACGGAGTCTCTTAACTATGGCTACACCTTC. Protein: CASSRRGTESLNYGYTF.

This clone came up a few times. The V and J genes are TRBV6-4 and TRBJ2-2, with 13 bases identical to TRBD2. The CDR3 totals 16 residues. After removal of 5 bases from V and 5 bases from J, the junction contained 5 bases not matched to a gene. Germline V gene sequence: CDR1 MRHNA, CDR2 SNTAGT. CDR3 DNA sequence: TGTGCCAGCAGTTCCGGGACTAGCGGGGAAACCGGGGAGCTGTTTTTT. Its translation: CASSSGTSGETGELFF.

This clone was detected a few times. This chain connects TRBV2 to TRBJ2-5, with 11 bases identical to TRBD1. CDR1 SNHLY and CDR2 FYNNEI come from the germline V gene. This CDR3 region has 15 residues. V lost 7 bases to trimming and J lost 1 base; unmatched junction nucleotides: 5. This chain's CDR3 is CASMGGTGGQETQYF. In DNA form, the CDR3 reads TGTGCCAGCATGGGAGGGACAGGGGGCCAAGAGACCCAGTACTTC.

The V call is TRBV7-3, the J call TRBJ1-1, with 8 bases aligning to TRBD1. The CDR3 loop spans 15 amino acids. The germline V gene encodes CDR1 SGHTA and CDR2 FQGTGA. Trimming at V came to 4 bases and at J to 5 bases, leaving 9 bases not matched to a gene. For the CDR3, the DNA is TGTGCCAGCAGCTGGGGCAGGGGGCAGGAGACTGAAGCTTTCTTT. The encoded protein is CASSWGRGQETEAFF.

In DNA, the CDR3 is TGTGCCAGCAGGGATCGAGACAGAGGGAGCAATCAGCCCCAGCATTTT. Protein sequence: CASRDRDRGSNQPQHF. The chain joins TRBV7-2 to TRBJ1-5; D may be TRBD1 (5 bases). From germline, CDR1 is SGHTA and CDR2 FQGNSA. CDR3 length equals 16 residues. V gave up 6 bases and J gave up 1 base, with 16 bases separating them. Complete variable domain (other parts from reference TRBV7-2 and TRBJ1-5): GAGVSQSPSNKVTEKGKDVELRCDPISGHTALYWYRQSLGQGLEFLIYFQGNSAPDKSGLPSDRFSAERTGGSVSTLTIQRTQQEDSAVYLCASRDRDRGSNQPQHFGDGTRLSIL.

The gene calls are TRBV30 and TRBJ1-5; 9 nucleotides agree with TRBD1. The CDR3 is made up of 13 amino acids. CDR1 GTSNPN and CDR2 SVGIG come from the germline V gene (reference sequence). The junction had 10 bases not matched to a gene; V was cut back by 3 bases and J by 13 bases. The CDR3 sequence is CAWSPGQGLKQHF. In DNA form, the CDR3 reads TGTGCCTGGAGCCCGGGACAGGGTCTCAAACAGCATTTT.

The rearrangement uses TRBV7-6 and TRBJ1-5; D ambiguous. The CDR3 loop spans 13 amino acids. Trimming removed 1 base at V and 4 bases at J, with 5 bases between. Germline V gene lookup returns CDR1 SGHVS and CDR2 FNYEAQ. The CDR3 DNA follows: TGTGCCAGCAGCTTAGGGCGGAATCAGCCCCAGCATTTT. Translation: CASSLGRNQPQHF.

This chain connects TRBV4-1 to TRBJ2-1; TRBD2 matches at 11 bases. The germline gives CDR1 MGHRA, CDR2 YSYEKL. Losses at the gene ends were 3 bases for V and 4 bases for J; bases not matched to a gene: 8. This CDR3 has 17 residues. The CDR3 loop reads CASSHLNSGRAYNEQFF. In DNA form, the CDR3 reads TGCGCCAGCAGCCACCTGAATAGCGGGAGGGCATACAATGAGCAGTTCTTC.